One and the same sample provided the 28 T cell receptor beta chains below, sequenced in a study of blood T cells in healthy people across ages. Primed by a sample-barcoded 5' primer and a J-beta primer mix, a second PCR proceeded for roughly 7 to 12 cycles. Each CDR3 protein gets one entry after TCRdb re-called the 5' RACE reads with MiXCR. The sample comprises about 900,000 distinct CDR3 sequences, 48% of which are singletons, and 13% rests with the top ten. Sequenced input: blood. These receptors all stem from a man aged 30 to 45 in good health.

The rearrangement joins TRBV28 to TRBJ1-2, with D perhaps matching TRBD1 (5 bases). In germline, CDR1 is MDHEN, CDR2 SYDVKM. Deletions cut 10 bases from V and 5 bases from J, with 17 bases between. The CDR3 loop spans 13 amino acids. The CDR3 DNA reads as TGTGCCATCGCGGACGGCCGGGGGTATGGCTACACCTTC. As protein: CAIADGRGYGYTF.

The chain combines TRBV5-1 with TRBJ1-2, with D unresolved. The germline V gene has CDR1 SGHRS and CDR2 YFSETQ. This CDR3 spans 13 amino acids. V lost 4 bases and J 4 bases, leaving 11 bases between the germline ends. CDR3 protein: CASSVSAVYGYTF. CDR3 sequence (DNA): TGCGCCAGCAGCGTCTCGGCGGTCTATGGCTACACCTTC.

Regarding this clonotype: Relative to the germline gene, one junction end is altered; a read error may explain this. J is TRBJ1-2 and V is TRBV20-1; a weak D match, TRBD1 (6 bases). The germline gives CDR1 DFQATT, CDR2 SNEGSKA (reference sequence). The CDR3 is 13 amino acids. In DNA, the CDR3 is TGCAGTGCTAACAGGGCGAGGAACTATAGCTACACCTTC. Translated, it gives CSANRARNYSYTF.

The J gene is TRBJ2-1, the V gene TRBV5-1; D is unresolved. This CDR3 is 14 amino acids long. V gave up 4 bases and J gave up 2 bases, with 10 bases separating them. Germline V CDR1 and CDR2: SGHRS, YFSETQ. In DNA, the CDR3 is TGCGCCAGCAGCGTGGATGGCGCCTACAATGAGCAGTTCTTC. Its translation is CASSVDGAYNEQFF.

The chain carries TRBV2 and TRBJ2-6, with D perhaps matching TRBD1 (5 bases). CDR3 length equals 17 residues. Germline CDR1 reads SNHLY; CDR2 reads FYNNEI. Trimming left V 2 bases short and J 0 bases short, with 11 bases between. CDR3 DNA sequence: TGTGCCAGCAGTGAAAGTAGGGGAATCTCTGGGGCCAACGTCCTGACTTTC. This sequence encodes CASSESRGISGANVLTF.

This clonotype has just a few counts. The chain couples TRBV13 to TRBJ2-4; 7 bases are a match to TRBD2. Germline CDR1 PRHDT, CDR2 FYEKMQ (reference sequence). Losses at the gene ends were 8 bases for V and 0 bases for J; bases not matched to a gene: 10. The CDR3 runs 16 residues. CDR3 protein: CASSSRAGLAKNIQYF. Here the CDR3 DNA reads TGTGCCAGCTCCTCGAGAGCGGGGCTAGCCAAAAACATTCAGTACTTC. Looking up the rest from reference TRBV13 and TRBJ2-4 gives the full variable domain: AAGVIQSPRHLIKEKRETATLKCYPIPRHDTVYWYQQGPGQDPQFLISFYEKMQSDKGSIPDRFSAQQFSDYHSELNMSSLELGDSALYFCASSSRAGLAKNIQYFGAGTRLSVL.

This clonotype was counted a few times. V is TRBV4-3 and J is TRBJ1-6; D may be TRBD1 (5 bases). V was shortened by 1 base and J by 5 bases, with 9 bases between the two germline ends. Germline V gene sequence: CDR1 LGHNA, CDR2 YSLEER. The CDR3 sequence is 15 residues long. The CDR3 loop is CASSQVAGNNSPLHF. In nucleotides, the CDR3 is TGCGCCAGCAGCCAAGTGGCAGGGAATAATTCACCCCTCCACTTT.

The gene calls are TRBV29-1 and TRBJ2-1; D is undetermined. The DNA matches TRBJ2-7 better at its end, which makes the J call doubtful. Germline assignment: CDR1 SQVTM and CDR2 ANQGSEA. The CDR3 covers 13 residues. The CDR3 DNA sequence: TGCAGCGCCATACAGAGCTCCTACAATGAGCAGTACTTC. Protein product: CSAIQSSYNEQYF.

This clonotype has just a few counts. The rearrangement uses TRBV28 and TRBJ2-1; 7 bases line up with TRBD2. Germline CDR1 is MDHEN and CDR2 is SYDVKM. V shed 2 bases, J shed 10 bases, and the junction held 11 bases outside the gene matches. This CDR3 has 15 residues. CDR3: CASSLGGAGLGEQFF. The CDR3 coding sequence is TGTGCCAGCAGTTTAGGCGGAGCGGGGTTAGGGGAGCAGTTCTTC.

In this sample, this clonotype turned up a few times. V is TRBV24-1 and J is TRBJ2-1, with 8 bases lining up with TRBD2. V trimming: 7 bases; J trimming: 14 bases; junction bases outside the gene matches: 6. CDR1 KGHDR and CDR2 SFDVKD come from the germline V gene. CDR3 length equals 11 residues. CDR3 DNA sequence: TGTGCCACCAGGGCCGGGACTAGAAAGTTCTTC. Its translation is CATRAGTRKFF.

The chain combines TRBV25-1 with TRBJ2-1; D is uncertain. The V gene lost 3 bases and the J gene lost 0 bases, with 9 bases spanning the gap. CDR1 and CDR2 from the germline V gene are MGHDK and SYGVNS. The CDR3 contains 15 residues. This chain's CDR3 is CASSDLKGSYNEQFF. Here the CDR3 DNA reads TGTGCCAGCAGTGACCTGAAGGGCTCCTACAATGAGCAGTTCTTC.

The V call is TRBV2, the J call TRBJ2-5; D gene uncertain. Trimming took 7 bases from V and 11 from J, leaving 29 bases between them. This CDR3 is built from 16 residues. Looked up from germline, CDR1 is SNHLY and CDR2 is FYNNEI. The DNA for the CDR3 is TGTGCCAGCACCCTACCCCGGGCCGCACCGTGGGGTGAGCAGTACTTC. Its protein is CASTLPRAAPWGEQYF.

This clonotype was seen ten or more times. This chain joins TRBV4-3 and TRBJ2-4, with TRBD2 as a possible D gene (6 bases). Deletions cut 4 bases from V and 8 bases from J, with 18 bases between. There are 15 residues in the CDR3. Germline assignment: CDR1 LGHNA and CDR2 YSLEER. CDR3 residues: CASSPFPGTGDIQYF. The CDR3 DNA follows: TGCGCCAGCAGCCCTTTCCCCGGGACGGGAGACATTCAGTACTTC.

This clonotype was seen more than once but under ten times. The gene calls are TRBV6-1 and TRBJ1-1; 11 bases fit TRBD1. Germline V gives CDR1 MNHNS, CDR2 SASEGT. V trimming: 6 bases; J trimming: 6 bases; junction bases outside the gene matches: 15. This CDR3 spans 17 amino acids. The chain's CDR3 is CASRDPGQGVSGAEAFF. CDR3 sequence (DNA): TGTGCCAGCAGGGACCCGGGACAGGGGGTGTCTGGGGCTGAAGCTTTCTTT.

The chain is built from TRBV11-1 and TRBJ1-6; TRBD1 might be the D (5 bases). Per the germline V gene, CDR1 is SGHAT and CDR2 is FQDESV (reference sequence). The V gene lost 5 bases and the J gene lost 13 bases, with 24 bases spanning the gap. The CDR3 runs 16 residues. CDR3 bases: TGTGCCAGCAGCACCCGAGGTCCAGGGATGAGGTCGCCCCTCCACTTT. Translated: CASSTRGPGMRSPLHF.

The chain couples TRBV28 to TRBJ1-5; D call uncertain. Trimming cost V 2 bases and J 7 bases, with 12 bases left between them. The germline gives CDR1 MDHEN, CDR2 SYDVKM. This CDR3 comprises 14 residues. The CDR3 region has the DNA TGTGCCAGCAGTTTAAGGTCAGCGGAGCAGCCCCAGCATTTT. Translating it yields CASSLRSAEQPQHF.

This clonotype was picked up a small number of times. The rearrangement links TRBV9 to TRBJ2-5; 10 nucleotides match TRBD2. The length of the CDR3 is 16 residues. CDR1 and CDR2 from the germline V gene are SGDLS and YYNGEE. Trimming took 0 bases from V and 2 from J; bases not matched to a gene: 4. The CDR3 here is CASSVATSGVQETQYF. For the CDR3, the DNA is TGTGCCAGCAGCGTAGCTACTAGCGGGGTACAAGAGACCCAGTACTTC.

CDR3 amino acids: CASSPGQVPNSPLHF. CDR3 sequence (DNA): TGTGCCAGCTCACCCGGACAGGTGCCTAATTCACCCCTCCACTTT. This chain joins TRBV18 and TRBJ1-6, with TRBD1 matching over 7 bases. Germline V gene lookup returns CDR1 KGHSH and CDR2 LQKENI. CDR3 length: 15 amino acids. Trimming cost V 3 bases and J 6 bases; bases outside gene matches: 5.

The rearrangement joins TRBV29-1 to TRBJ2-7; perhaps TRBD2 as D (5 bases). The end of the DNA aligns better with TRBJ2-5, so the J call may be wrong. This CDR3 comprises 14 residues. Germline V gene data show CDR1 as SQVTM and CDR2 as ANQGSEA. Written as DNA, the CDR3 is TGCAGCGTTGAATGGGCCGGGGATATGGAGACCCAGTACTTC. It is translated as CSVEWAGDMETQYF.

This clonotype was recorded at least ten times. The chain employs TRBV7-2 and TRBJ1-2; 10 bases fit TRBD1. The CDR3 is 15 residues long. Looked up from germline, CDR1 is SGHTA and CDR2 is FQGNSA. The J segment lost 5 bases and the V segment lost 5 bases, leaving 8 bases of the junction unmatched. The CDR3 DNA reads TGTGCCAGCAGCCCCCCGGCGGACAGGGGGTATGGCTACACCTTC. Amino acid sequence: CASSPPADRGYGYTF.

The V and J genes are TRBV5-6 and TRBJ1-5; D call uncertain. V was clipped by 0 bases and J by 10 bases, with 11 bases between them. This CDR3 has 13 amino acids. Germline V gene lookup returns CDR1 SGHDT and CDR2 YYEEEE. The CDR3 sequence is CASSLGRSEPQHF. The CDR3 bases are TGTGCCAGCAGCTTGGGAAGGAGTGAACCCCAGCATTTT.

This clonotype has just a few counts. The rearrangement links TRBV2 to TRBJ2-1; D not resolved. Germline V gives CDR1 SNHLY, CDR2 FYNNEI. The CDR3 is made up of 12 amino acids. V lost 4 bases to trimming and J lost 9 bases, with 10 bases between them. CDR3 coding DNA: TGTGCCAGCAGTGGGCTAGGGCCTGAGCAGTTCTTC. This sequence encodes CASSGLGPEQFF.

This clonotype was counted between two and nine times. This chain connects TRBV5-1 to TRBJ2-1; 8 nucleotides agree with TRBD2. The germline gives CDR1 SGHRS, CDR2 YFSETQ. The CDR3 has 16 amino acids. J gave up 3 bases and V 0 bases, and 5 bases lay outside the gene matches. CDR3 DNA: TGCGCCAGCAGCTTGGGGGCGGGGGGCCTCTACAATGAGCAGTTCTTC. It yields the protein CASSLGAGGLYNEQFF.

This clonotype was counted ten times or more. The chain carries TRBV3-1 and TRBJ2-1; tentative D call: TRBD1 (6 bases). The ends were cut back, 1 base at V and 4 bases at J, with 11 bases in the middle. Germline CDR1 LGHDT, CDR2 YNNKEL (reference sequence). This CDR3 spans 15 amino acids. This CDR3 is CASSQGRGSYNEQFF. As DNA, the CDR3 is TGTGCCAGCAGCCAAGGCAGGGGCTCATACAATGAGCAGTTCTTC.

The rearrangement links TRBV27 to TRBJ2-1; tentatively, D is TRBD1 (5 bases). V gave up 7 bases and J gave up 2 bases, with 18 bases separating them. The CDR3 runs to 16 residues. The V gene's germline CDR1 is MNHEY and CDR2 SMNVEV (reference sequence). CDR3 sequence (DNA): TGTGCCAGCACCGACAATGGGGCAGCCACCTACAATGAGCAGTTCTTC. Its protein is CASTDNGAATYNEQFF.

In nucleotides, the CDR3 is TGTGCCAGCAGTTACACGAACTCAGGGCCCGATACGCAGTATTTT. It codes for CASSYTNSGPDTQYF. The rearrangement joins TRBV6-2 or TRBV6-3 to TRBJ2-3, with D possibly TRBD1 on 5 matching bases. Germline V gives CDR1 MNHEY, CDR2 SVGEGT. The CDR3 extends over 15 amino acids. The V gene lost 2 bases and the J gene lost 6 bases, with 15 bases spanning the gap.

The gene calls are TRBV3-1 and TRBJ1-4; 11 positions match TRBD1. Looked up from germline, CDR1 is LGHDT and CDR2 is YNNKEL (reference sequence). The J segment lost 5 bases and the V segment lost 5 bases, leaving 7 bases of the junction unmatched. The CDR3 length is 16 residues. In nucleotides, the CDR3 is TGTGCCAGCAGCACCCGGACAGGGGGCGGAAATGAAAAACTGTTTTTT. Translation gives CASSTRTGGGNEKLFF.

Points on this clonotype: A clone one base away is much larger, so this may be a read error. The V and J genes are TRBV20-1 and TRBJ1-5; D remains ambiguous. The CDR3 runs to 15 residues. From germline, CDR1 is DFQATT and CDR2 SNEGSKA (reference sequence). The CDR3 spells CGAVGSGLDNQPQHF. DNA for the CDR3: TGCGGTGCTGTCGGATCGGGCCTAGACAATCAGCCCCAGCATTTT.